This T cell receptor (beta chain) comes out of a study of monozygotic twins with cystic fibrosis. Notes on the study in general: Co-twins had the most similar V usage for 13 of 16 pairs, J for 8. Monozygotic CF twin pairs shared significantly more nucleotide-identical clonotypes than unrelated CF individuals did.

V dropped 6 bases and J dropped 0 bases, with 11 bases sitting between them. This CDR3 spans 14 amino acids. In germline, CDR1 is MNHEY, CDR2 SVGAGI. Concerning this clone: Its specificity is unknown.

The data were produced by immunoSEQ multiplex PCR, yet TCRdb's version contains in-frame clones alone and is incomplete. Of tens of thousands of clones listed, 80% to 95% were seen once; the top ten hold under 0.3%. This sequence originates from a girl aged 2-10 years with cystic fibrosis. The J gene is TRBJ1-1, the V gene TRBV6-5; D possibly corresponds to TRBD1 (5 bases). The material sequenced was blood. The CDR3 region is CASRVGVVNTEAFF. The DNA for the CDR3 is TGTGCCAGCAGAGTAGGGGTCGTGAACACTGAAGCTTTCTTT.